The clone carrying this TCR beta chain came up a few times. No antigen is known for it. This sample was included in a study of T cells in localized non-small cell lung cancer. Study-level points and caveats: Longer overall survival was linked to higher blood T cell density. Highest T cell clonality was seen in uninvolved adjacent lung, surpassing that measured in tumor.

This table comes from immunoSEQ multiplex PCR, and its TCRdb copy is limited to in-frame clones, with some not included. This table has more than 1,000 clones, roughly 34% appearing once. Germline V gene lookup returns CDR1 LNHDA and CDR2 SQIVND (reference sequence). The V end was cut by 7 bases, the J end by 1 base, with 7 bases between. This CDR3 has 13 amino acids. The source of this sequence is a woman aged 40-75 years with stage I lung adenocarcinoma. This rearrangement joins TRBV19 to TRBJ1-4; no clear D. Sequenced material: normal lung tissue next to the tumor, taken before any cancer treatment. The CDR3 loop is CASTGQTNEKLFF. The CDR3, as DNA: TGTGCCAGTACCGGCCAAACTAATGAAAAACTGTTTTTT. The full variable domain, with the rest looked up from reference TRBV19 and TRBJ1-4, is DGGITQSPKYLFRKEGQNVTLSCEQNLNHDAMYWYRQDPGQGLRLIYYSQIVNDFQKGDIAEGYSVSREKKESFPLTVTSAQKNPTAFYLCASTGQTNEKLFFGSGTQLSVL.